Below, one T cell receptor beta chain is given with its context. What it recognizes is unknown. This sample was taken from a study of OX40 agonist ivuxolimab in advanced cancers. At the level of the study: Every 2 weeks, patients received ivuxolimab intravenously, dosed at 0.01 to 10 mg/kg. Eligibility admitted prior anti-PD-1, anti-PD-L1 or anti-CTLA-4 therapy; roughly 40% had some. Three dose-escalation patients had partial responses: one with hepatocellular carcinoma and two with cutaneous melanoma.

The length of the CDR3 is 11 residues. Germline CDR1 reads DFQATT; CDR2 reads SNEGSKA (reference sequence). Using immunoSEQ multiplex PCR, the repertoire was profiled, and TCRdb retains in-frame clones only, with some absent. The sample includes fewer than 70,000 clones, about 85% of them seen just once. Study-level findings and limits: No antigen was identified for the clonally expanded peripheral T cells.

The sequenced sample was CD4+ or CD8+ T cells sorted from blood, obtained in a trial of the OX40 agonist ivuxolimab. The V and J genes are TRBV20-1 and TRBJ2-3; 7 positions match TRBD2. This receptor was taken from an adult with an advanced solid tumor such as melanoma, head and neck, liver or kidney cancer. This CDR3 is CGGGTADTQYF. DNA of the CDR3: TGCGGGGGGGGGACTGCAGATACGCAGTATTTT.